Below, one T cell receptor (beta chain) is given with its context. Its antigen is still unknown. Base quality data are lacking; no much larger clone is found one base away. In Seattle, one collaborating source enrolled patients while the infection was active and tracked those patients longitudinally over the course of disease. Each collaborating institution followed its own protocols to collect whole blood in K2EDTA tubes. For TCRbeta analysis, collaborator samples were shipped as frozen whole blood, as isolated PBMCs, or as DNA extracted from either sample type. The immunoSEQ Assay, a bias-controlled multiplex PCR, was used to amplify TCRbeta CDR3 regions from genomic DNA. The authors' pipeline ran thus. The number of nucleated cells in each sample was estimated by amplification of reference gene primers within the assay. Sequence reads were collapsed and filtered to measure the absolute abundance of every unique TCRbeta CDR3 rearrangement. For each sample, productive Simpson clonality was calculated as the square root of Simpson's diversity index across productive rearrangements. In TCRdb, the immuneACCESS table is reduced to in-frame sequences with V and J assigned. These tables do not hold every clone; where another copy was compared, an unresolved V gene accounts for under half, and the others remain unexplained. V and J calls and clone size come straight from that table; D and trimming were deduced from the DNA. A total of under 300,000 clones appear in this sample, around 85% of them only once. About 1.6% of the sample lies in the top ten.

This specimen comes from a study of blood T cell repertoires in COVID-19 (dated by TCRdb to the early 2020s). Describing the broader study: Samples from collaborators originated in the United States, Italy and Spain and spanned both the acute and convalescent phases of COVID-19. The material from the prospective study consisted of cDNA or gDNA derived from T cells, B-cell-depleted T cells, or PBMCs. Deeply sampled blood TCRbeta repertoires from subjects exposed to, actively infected with, or recovered from COVID-19 were included in the dataset. The repertoires were released in a freely available public database intended as a resource for research on the immune response to SARS-CoV-2. The samples were drawn from two sources: the first 160 participants of the ongoing ImmuneRACE study, and fewer than 1,500 subjects contributed by 6 global collaborators. The sample metadata nearly always contained a de-identified subject ID, COVID-19 status, age in years and sex. Where available, HLA class I and class II types were taken from metadata supplied by the sample provider and were not determined by assay-based typing.

The investigation overall reported the following: The quantity of clinical and demographic metadata differed by source and by participant and was supplied without curation.

CDR1 and CDR2 (MDHEN, SYDVKM) derive from the germline V gene. V is shortened by 4 bases, J by 4 bases, and the region joining them spans 19 bases. The CDR3 contains 16 residues, cysteine and phenylalanine counted. Only the CDR3 DNA is retained, 48 bases long and in frame from the first base. This TCR derives from a human donor with COVID-19, enrolled during active disease. The donor label of this sample is uncertain. The chain uses TRBV28 and TRBJ1-1, and TRBD1 may be the D gene, going by 5 matching bases. Sequencing was performed on peripheral blood. The nucleotides are TGTGCCAGCAGTTCCCCCCGGGGCTCCGGGAGCACTGAAGCTTTCTTT. Its protein is CASSSPRGSGSTEAFF.